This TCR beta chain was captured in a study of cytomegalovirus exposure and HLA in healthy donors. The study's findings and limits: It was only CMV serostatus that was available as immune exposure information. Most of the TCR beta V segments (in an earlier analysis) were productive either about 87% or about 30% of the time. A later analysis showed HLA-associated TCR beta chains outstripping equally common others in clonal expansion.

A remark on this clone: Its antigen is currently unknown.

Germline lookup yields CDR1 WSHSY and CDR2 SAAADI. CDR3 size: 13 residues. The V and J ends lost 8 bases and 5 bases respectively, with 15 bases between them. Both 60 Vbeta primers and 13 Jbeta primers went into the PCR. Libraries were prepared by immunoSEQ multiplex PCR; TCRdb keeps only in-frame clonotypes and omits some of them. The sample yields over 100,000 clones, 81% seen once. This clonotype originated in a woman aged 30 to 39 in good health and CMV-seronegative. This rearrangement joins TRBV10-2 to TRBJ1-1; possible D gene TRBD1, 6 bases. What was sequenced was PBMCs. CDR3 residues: CASGLTGLTEAFF. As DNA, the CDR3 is TGCGCCAGCGGTTTAACAGGGTTGACTGAAGCTTTCTTT.